This T cell receptor beta chain emerged from a study of T cell responses to AZD1222 COVID-19 vaccine. Study-wide background: The analysis combined second doses at about 4 or about 12 weeks. Study-wide points: Every sample of the repertoires postdated the peak T cell response.

CDR1 is MNHEY, CDR2 SVGAGI, per germline. The CDR3 covers 15 residues. V trimming: 6 bases; J trimming: 5 bases; junction bases outside the gene matches: 9. Libraries were prepared by immunoSEQ multiplex PCR; TCRdb keeps only in-frame clonotypes and omits some of them. The sample lists around 160,000 clones, roughly 90% occurring once. A word on this clone: Its specificity is not known.

Specimen: peripheral blood, collected on day 0 of AZD1222 vaccination. The sequence derives from an adult in good health. The rearrangement links TRBV6-5 to TRBJ1-5, with 8 bases lining up with TRBD1. In DNA, the CDR3 is TGTGCCAGCAGGGCCGGGACAGGAGGGGATCAGCCCCAGCATTTT. Translating it yields CASRAGTGGDQPQHF.